This TCR beta chain stems from a study of TIL therapy for anti-PD-1-resistant metastatic lung cancer. Study-wide context: Tumors had a median PD-L1 proportion score of approximately 6%.

Trimming took 5 bases from V and 12 from J, leaving 13 bases between them. Germline V gene data show CDR1 as LGHDT and CDR2 as YNNKEL (reference sequence). The CDR3 loop spans 11 amino acids. This clone was recorded a few times. Sequencing used immunoSEQ v3. Data came from immunoSEQ multiplex PCR; TCRdb stores just in-frame clones and leaves some out. The sample lists more than 45,000 clones, 80% to 90% occurring once. Regarding time point: pre-treatment sample, taken before nivolumab and TIL therapy. The TCR originated in a person aged 25-85 years with non-small cell lung cancer. This sample comprised blood, obtained at baseline. This chain uses TRBV3-1 (or the pseudogene TRBV3-2) with TRBJ1-1; the D is unclear. The CDR3 coding sequence is TGTGCCAGCAGCTCGACGAGTTGGACTTTCTTT. Amino acid sequence: CASSSTSWTFF.